The clone carrying this TCR beta chain was observed at least ten times. Amplification yielded TCR beta CDR3 regions, with RNA transcripts as the source. HTBI primers were employed in a first-round RT-PCR of the TCR CDR3. TCRdb re-called the multiplex PCR reads through MiXCR, storing one row per CDR3 protein. This sample has about half a million distinct CDR3 sequences, with around a quarter found just once. It was approximately 9.7 ml of fresh peripheral blood that supplied the PBMCs. The V gene lost 4 bases and the J gene lost 6 bases, with 13 bases spanning the gap. CDR1 is SNHLY and CDR2 is FYNNEI in the germline V gene. The CDR3 has 14 residues. These data belong to a study of T cells in Graves' hyperthyroidism and ophthalmopathy. As for the study in general: Before any treatment, at initial diagnosis, peripheral blood was collected.

The specimen was blood. The chain links TRBV2 to TRBJ1-5; D remains unclear. The clonotype comes from a woman between 25 and 40 years old with Graves' ophthalmopathy. CDR3 bases: TGTGCCAGCAGTGTAGAGGGCGAGGGTCAGCCCCAGCATTTT. Translation: CASSVEGEGQPQHF.